This T cell receptor (beta chain) is drawn from a study of blood T cell repertoires in COVID-19. Overall study: Italy, Spain and the United States were the sources of the convalescent and acute COVID-19 samples. T cells, B-cell-depleted T cells, or PBMCs provided the cDNA or gDNA that served as material.

This clone was seen only once. There are 15 residues in the CDR3. Under the authors' procedure: Using reference gene primer amplification, nucleated cell counts were estimated. Produced via immunoSEQ multiplex PCR; TCRdb's table is partial and in-frame only. V and J calls plus clone size are reproduced from that table; the DNA served to infer D and trimming. The sample lists around 300,000 clones, around nine tenths occurring once. This receptor was taken from a man in his fifties with active or convalescent COVID-19. Sequencing was done on a sample of peripheral blood. The chain links TRBV21-1 to TRBJ1-5. TRBV21-1 is termed a pseudogene. The chain's CDR3 is CASSKARYSNQPQHF. The CDR3 nucleotides read TGTGCCAGCAGCAAAGCACGCTATAGCAATCAGCCCCAGCATTTT.